The 29 T cell receptor beta chains reported below all come from one sample, sequenced in a study of blood T cell repertoires in COVID-19. Sequenced by immunoSEQ multiplex PCR; TCRdb stores in-frame clones only, minus some. Among about 270,000 clones listed, roughly nine tenths were seen once. Material: PBMCs or T cells enriched from blood (not recorded which). The origin of the receptors is a woman between 18 and 29 years old who had recovered from COVID-19.

The chain carries TRBV28 and TRBJ2-7; unclear D gene. The CDR3 is made up of 12 amino acids. CDR1 is MDHEN and CDR2 is SYDVKM in the germline V gene. The germline V and J ends were trimmed by 5 bases and 3 bases, with 8 bases remaining between them. The CDR3 DNA follows: TGTGCCAGCAGTCCCACAAGCTACGAGCAGTACTTC. This translates into CASSPTSYEQYF.

The rearrangement joins TRBV4-2 to TRBJ2-3; 9 positions match TRBD2. With V trimmed by 1 base and J by 5 bases, 7 bases remained unmatched. Germline-derived CDR1 and CDR2 are LGHNA and YNFKEQ. The CDR3 contains 16 residues. For the CDR3, the DNA is TGTGCCAGCAGCCAAGTTGCGGGGGGGCCGGTAGATACGCAGTATTTT. Protein product: CASSQVAGGPVDTQYF.

This rearrangement joins TRBV19 to TRBJ1-1; D perhaps matches TRBD1 (5 bases). With 5 bases removed from V and 6 bases from J, the gap between germline ends came to 7 bases. The germline V gene has CDR1 LNHDA and CDR2 SQIVND (reference sequence). This CDR3 region has 11 residues. CDR3 nucleotide sequence: TGTGCCAGTAGTCCGGGGGCTGAAGCTTTCTTT. Its protein is CASSPGAEAFF. The whole variable domain, filled in from reference TRBV19 and TRBJ1-1, reads DGGITQSPKYLFRKEGQNVTLSCEQNLNHDAMYWYRQDPGQGLRLIYYSQIVNDFQKGDIAEGYSVSREKKESFPLTVTSAQKNPTAFYLCASSPGAEAFFGQGTRLTVV.

To note about this clone: Other DNA sequences from this sample encode an identical CDR3 as well. As DNA, the CDR3 is TGTGCCAGCAGCCCTTCCCGGGGGACTGAAGCTTTCTTT. It translates to CASSPSRGTEAFF. The V gene is TRBV3-1 (or the pseudogene TRBV3-2), the J gene TRBJ1-1; perhaps TRBD1 as D (5 bases). The CDR3 has 13 amino acids. CDR1 is LGHDT and CDR2 is YNNKEL in the germline V gene (reference sequence). V lost 4 bases and J 5 bases, leaving 11 bases between the germline ends.

The rearrangement links TRBV27 to TRBJ1-2; a possible D gene is TRBD1 (6 bases). The germline CDR1 and CDR2 sequences are MNHEY and SMNVEV (reference sequence). With 6 bases removed from V and 5 bases from J, the gap between germline ends came to 16 bases. This CDR3 contains 14 residues. DNA for the CDR3: TGTGCCAGCAGCAGCCTCGGACAGACGTATGGCTACACCTTC. Amino acids: CASSSLGQTYGYTF.

V usage is TRBV6-5 and J usage is TRBJ2-1, with a possible D match to TRBD2 (5 bases). CDR3 length: 13 residues. V shed 2 bases and J shed 9 bases, with 11 bases lying between them. In germline, CDR1 is MNHEY, CDR2 SVGAGI. In DNA, the CDR3 is TGTGCCAGCAGTTACAGTCCGGAGGCTGAGCAGTTCTTC. This translates into CASSYSPEAEQFF.

The chain uses TRBV11-2 and TRBJ1-2, with D perhaps TRBD1 (5 bases). V gave up 5 bases and J gave up 7 bases, with 14 bases separating them. The CDR3 consists of 13 residues. CDR1 and CDR2 (germline): SGHAT, FQNNGV. CDR3 amino acids: CASSPLGQVGYTF. CDR3 DNA sequence: TGTGCCAGCAGCCCCCTGGGGCAGGTTGGCTACACCTTC.

The genes are TRBV7-9 and TRBJ2-3; 7 bases line up with TRBD1. CDR1 SEHNR and CDR2 FQNEAQ come from the germline V gene (reference sequence). J was trimmed by 5 bases and V by 4 bases; bases with no gene match: 9. This CDR3 spans 15 amino acids. The CDR3 region has the DNA TGTGCCAGCAGCTCGAAGACAGGGAATAGAGATACGCAGTATTTT. Protein product: CASSSKTGNRDTQYF.

V is TRBV29-1 and J is TRBJ1-4; D remains unclear. The germline V gene encodes CDR1 SQVTM and CDR2 ANQGSEA. The CDR3 runs to 12 residues. V lost 3 bases to trimming and J lost 7 bases, with 9 bases between them. CDR3 protein: CSVDRRVEKLFF. The CDR3 DNA is TGCAGCGTTGACAGGAGGGTTGAAAAACTGTTTTTT.

The V and J genes are TRBV19 and TRBJ2-3; D is uncertain. The germline V and J ends were trimmed by 3 bases and 0 bases, with 13 bases remaining between them. The germline V gene encodes CDR1 LNHDA and CDR2 SQIVND (reference sequence). This CDR3 contains 16 residues. This CDR3 reads CASSITVRTSTDTQYF. The CDR3 DNA reads as TGTGCCAGTAGTATTACAGTAAGAACGAGCACAGATACGCAGTATTTT.

CDR3 sequence (DNA): TGCGCCAGCAGCGAGGGACTAGCGGGGGGAATTCTTACAGATACGCAGTATTTT. This gives the protein CASSEGLAGGILTDTQYF. The rearrangement links TRBV5-1 to TRBJ2-3; 15 bases fit TRBD2. The V gene end was trimmed by 4 bases and the J gene end by 3 bases; junction bases not matched to a gene: 9. Germline CDR1 is SGHRS and CDR2 is YFSETQ. The CDR3 extends over 18 amino acids.

The chain combines TRBV19 with TRBJ1-5, with no clear D. This CDR3 region has 15 residues. Trimming shortened V by 6 bases and J by 4 bases, and 16 bases separated the two germline ends. Germline V CDR1 and CDR2: LNHDA, SQIVND (reference sequence). The CDR3 DNA follows: TGTGCCAGTAGCCGAGCCGGGATTTTGAATCAGCCCCAGCATTTT. Protein sequence: CASSRAGILNQPQHF.

The CDR3 sequence: CASGYRGDQPQHF. The CDR3 DNA sequence: TGTGCCAGCGGATACAGGGGAGACCAGCCCCAGCATTTT. The chain joins TRBV28 to TRBJ1-5; 7 nucleotides line up with TRBD1. Losses at the gene ends were 8 bases for V and 7 bases for J; bases not matched to a gene: 8. Germline CDR1 MDHEN, CDR2 SYDVKM. The CDR3 contains 13 residues.

The rearrangement uses TRBV27 and TRBJ2-5, with D possibly TRBD1 on 5 matching bases. Trimming left V 5 bases short and J 6 bases short, with 16 bases between. From germline, CDR1 is MNHEY and CDR2 SMNVEV (reference sequence). The CDR3 contains 14 residues. The CDR3 DNA follows: TGTGCCAGCAGTCTCTCAAGACAGCACAAGACCCAGTACTTC. Translated, it gives CASSLSRQHKTQYF.

This clone was observed once. The chain couples TRBV28 to TRBJ1-5; 11 nucleotides agree with TRBD1. Germline V lookup: CDR1 MDHEN, CDR2 SYDVKM. The CDR3 runs to 16 residues. V trimming: 3 bases; J trimming: 6 bases; junction bases outside the gene matches: 7. CDR3 sequence reads: CASSFPRTGGFQPQHF. CDR3 bases: TGTGCCAGCAGTTTCCCAAGGACAGGGGGCTTTCAGCCCCAGCATTTT.

This clone has a handful of counts. The rearrangement joins TRBV5-6 to TRBJ1-2; perhaps TRBD1 as D (5 bases). Germline CDR1 reads SGHDT; CDR2 reads YYEEEE. This CDR3 is 14 amino acids long. The V end was cut by 4 bases, the J end by 3 bases, with 13 bases between. In DNA, the CDR3 is TGTGCCAGCAGCGGAGGGACGGGAGACTATGGCTACACCTTC. Translated: CASSGGTGDYGYTF.

This clone turned up a few times. The chain has TRBV10-3 and TRBJ1-2, with D maybe TRBD1 (5 bases). The CDR3 totals 13 residues. V dropped 3 bases and J dropped 1 base, with 6 bases sitting between them. CDR1 and CDR2 (germline): ENHRY, SYGVKD. CDR3 nucleotides: TGTGCCATCAGTGAAGACAGTAACTATGGCTACACCTTC. Amino acid sequence: CAISEDSNYGYTF.

The chain employs TRBV7-9 and TRBJ1-6; 7 positions match TRBD1. Germline CDR1 is SEHNR and CDR2 is FQNEAQ (reference sequence). Unmatched junction bases numbered 12, after V lost 5 bases and J lost 8 bases. This CDR3 has 16 amino acids. The CDR3 region has the DNA TGTGCCAGCAGCCAAAACAGGGGAAGGGTTGATTCACCCCTCCACTTT. Amino acid sequence: CASSQNRGRVDSPLHF.

The rearrangement uses TRBV19 and TRBJ1-4, with D possibly TRBD1 on 6 matching bases. V was shortened by 7 bases and J by 8 bases, with 14 bases between the two germline ends. Germline values: CDR1 LNHDA, CDR2 SQIVND (reference sequence). CDR3 length equals 13 residues. CDR3 amino acids: CASNQGLGEKLFF. CDR3 sequence (DNA): TGTGCCAGTAATCAGGGGCTAGGAGAAAAACTGTTTTTT.

The chain combines TRBV29-1 with TRBJ1-1, with a tentative D call TRBD1 (5 bases). Trimming took off 6 bases at V and 10 bases at J, with 15 bases between the two ends. Germline V gene data show CDR1 as SQVTM and CDR2 as ANQGSEA. This CDR3 comprises 11 residues. CDR3 DNA sequence: TGCAGCGTGGACGACAGACTAGGAGCTTTCTTT. This sequence encodes CSVDDRLGAFF.

The chain recombines TRBV12-3 or TRBV12-4 with TRBJ1-3; D gene uncertain. The CDR3 runs to 11 residues. The V end was cut by 11 bases, the J end by 5 bases, with 10 bases between. The DNA for the CDR3 is TGTGCCTCGGGAGCACGAAACACCATATATTTT. Protein: CASGARNTIYF.

The J gene is TRBJ1-6, the V gene TRBV12-3 or TRBV12-4; no clear D gene. V was pared by 3 bases and J by 12 bases, with 12 bases between. The CDR3 contains 13 residues. For the CDR3, the DNA is TGTGCCAGCAGTTTCCGGCAGGTAGGACCCCTCCACTTT. Residues: CASSFRQVGPLHF.

The count of this clone is one. The chain is built from TRBV7-5 and TRBJ2-4; TRBD2, the table's D call, lacks a check against the DNA. TRBV7-5 has pseudogene status. The CDR3 extends over 20 amino acids. For the CDR3, the DNA is TGTGCCAGAAGCCCAAAGGGTGTATCGAGCGGGGGGGCGATAGGAAACATTCAGTACTTC. It specifies CARSPKGVSSGGAIGNIQYF.

This sequence joins TRBV5-1 and TRBJ2-2; the D gene is possibly TRBD2 (6 bases). The V gene's germline CDR1 is SGHRS and CDR2 YFSETQ. The CDR3 loop spans 15 amino acids. V shed 2 bases and J shed 6 bases, with 14 bases lying between them. The CDR3 reads CASSLGGAGSGELFF. The CDR3, as DNA: TGCGCCAGCAGCTTAGGCGGGGCGGGATCCGGGGAGCTGTTTTTT.

The chain recombines TRBV10-3 with TRBJ2-1; maybe TRBD2 (6 bases). The germline V and J ends were trimmed by 5 bases and 0 bases, with 14 bases remaining between them. This CDR3 has 16 amino acids. Germline CDR1 is ENHRY and CDR2 is SYGVKD. CDR3 protein: CAISSFPGDSYNEQFF. The CDR3 DNA sequence: TGTGCCATCAGTTCGTTCCCGGGGGACTCCTACAATGAGCAGTTCTTC.

This clone was seen a handful of times. The rearrangement joins TRBV24-1 to TRBJ2-5; unclear D gene. This CDR3 has 12 amino acids. CDR1 and CDR2 from the germline V gene are KGHDR and SFDVKD. V shed 5 bases and J shed 3 bases, with 6 bases lying between them. The CDR3, as DNA: TGTGCCACCAGTGTAAGAGAAGAGACCCAGTACTTC. It yields the protein CATSVREETQYF.

V gene TRBV10-3 combines with J gene TRBJ2-7; no clear D. Germline values: CDR1 ENHRY, CDR2 SYGVKD. CDR3 length: 11 amino acids. The V and J ends lost 5 bases and 6 bases respectively, with 8 bases between them. CDR3 sequence (DNA): TGTGCCATCAGTACAAATCGCGAGCAGTACTTC. Protein product: CAISTNREQYF.

The J gene is TRBJ1-1, the V gene TRBV6-5; 9 nucleotides agree with TRBD1. The CDR3 spans 15 residues. Looked up from germline, CDR1 is MNHEY and CDR2 is SVGAGI. J lost 0 bases, V lost 7 bases, and 6 bases had no gene match. CDR3 region: CASKPGQGMNTEAFF. CDR3 DNA: TGTGCCAGCAAACCGGGACAGGGCATGAACACTGAAGCTTTCTTT.

V and J are TRBV15 and TRBJ1-4; unclear D gene. Between the trimmed V and J ends, which lost 4 bases and 1 base, there was a span of 10 bases. The CDR3 has 15 amino acids. The V gene's germline CDR1 is LNHNV and CDR2 YYDKDF (reference sequence). This CDR3 is CATSTSRGTNEKLFF. In DNA, the CDR3 is TGTGCCACCAGCACCTCCCGGGGAACTAATGAAAAACTGTTTTTT.